Listed here are 16 T cell receptor beta chains from one sample, sequenced in a study of OX40 agonist ivuxolimab in advanced cancers. Receptor libraries were prepared by the immunoSEQ multiplex PCR assay. What TCRdb holds here is the immuneACCESS table cut down to in-frame rearrangements. Part of the clones is not present; checked against another copy, under half of the missing clones reflect an unresolved V gene, and the others are unexplained. The sample records nearly 70,000 clones, 75% to 85% of which are singletons. The ten largest clones add up to under 1.5% of the sample. The sequences come from CD4+ or CD8+ T cells sorted from blood, collected in a trial of the OX40 agonist ivuxolimab. All receptors come from an adult with an advanced solid tumor such as melanoma, head and neck, liver or kidney cancer.

The gene calls are TRBV6-5 and TRBJ1-5; D gene unclear. Germline V CDR1 and CDR2: MNHEY, SVGAGI. CDR3 length: 14 amino acids. Trimming took off 2 bases at V and 2 bases at J, with 7 bases between the two ends. For the CDR3, the DNA is TGTGCCAGCAGTTACATCCGCGGCAATCAGCCCCAGCATTTT. It specifies CASSYIRGNQPQHF.

The J gene is TRBJ2-3, the V gene TRBV28; TRBD2 matches at 7 bases. Germline trimming cut 7 bases from V and 2 bases from J; bases unmatched to any gene: 6. The CDR3 is 14 residues long. CDR1 MDHEN and CDR2 SYDVKM come from the germline V gene. The DNA for the CDR3 is TGTGCCAGCACTCGACTAGCAGTCACAGATACGCAGTATTTT. It is translated as CASTRLAVTDTQYF.

V gene TRBV27 combines with J gene TRBJ1-1; maybe TRBD1 (5 bases). CDR3 length equals 14 residues. V lost 2 bases to trimming and J lost 2 bases, with 9 bases between them. CDR1 is MNHEY and CDR2 is SMNVEV in the germline V gene (reference sequence). The CDR3 loop reads CASSLGGRNTEAFF. In DNA form, the CDR3 reads TGTGCCAGCAGTTTAGGGGGGAGAAACACTGAAGCTTTCTTT.

This clone was found once. The rearrangement uses TRBV27 and TRBJ1-6; D not certain. The ends were cut back, 3 bases at V and 8 bases at J, with 20 bases in the middle. Per germline, CDR1 MNHEY and CDR2 SMNVEV (reference sequence). CDR3 length: 17 residues. In DNA, the CDR3 is TGTGCCAGCAGTTTCGGATCCCAACCTCTTCGGGATTCACCCCTCCACTTT. Protein product: CASSFGSQPLRDSPLHF.

This chain connects TRBV11-3 to TRBJ2-3; 10 bases match TRBD2. CDR3 length: 15 residues. V was clipped by 1 base and J by 6 bases; unmatched bases: 4. From germline, CDR1 is SGHNT and CDR2 YENEEA. Here the CDR3 DNA reads TGTGCCAGCAGCTTAGTACTAGCGGGGTTGGATACGCAGTATTTT. Translated: CASSLVLAGLDTQYF.

The rearrangement joins TRBV5-5 to TRBJ1-1, with D possibly TRBD1 on 5 matching bases. Trimming pared 0 bases from V and 7 bases from J, leaving 13 bases between. CDR3 length: 14 amino acids. Germline V gene data show CDR1 as SGHKS and CDR2 as YYEKEE (reference sequence). Here the CDR3 DNA reads TGTGCCAGCAGCTTGGTACAGGAGATAGGTGAAGCTTTCTTT. Translating it yields CASSLVQEIGEAFF.

V usage is TRBV2 and J usage is TRBJ1-2; TRBD1 matches at 9 bases. In germline, CDR1 is SNHLY, CDR2 FYNNEI. The CDR3 is 13 amino acids. V lost 7 bases, J lost 7 bases, and 7 bases stayed unmatched. The CDR3 nucleotides read TGTGCCAGCAACCCGGGACAGGGACCTGGCTACACCTTC. This gives the protein CASNPGQGPGYTF.

This clone came up once. The chain recombines TRBV5-4 with TRBJ1-2, with 9 bases lining up with TRBD1. The CDR3 runs 13 residues. J was trimmed by 4 bases and V by 6 bases; bases with no gene match: 4. CDR1 and CDR2 from the germline V gene are SGHNT and YYREEE (reference sequence). CDR3 protein: CASKQGAGYGYTF. For the CDR3, the DNA is TGTGCCAGCAAACAGGGGGCAGGCTATGGCTACACCTTC.

The table lists this clone with a count of one. V and J are TRBV7-2 and TRBJ2-2, with TRBD2 as a possible D gene (6 bases). The germline V gene encodes CDR1 SGHTA and CDR2 FQGNSA. Trimming took 5 bases from V and 7 from J, leaving 17 bases between them. This CDR3 contains 15 residues. The CDR3 sequence: CASSPQAGRLGELFF. The CDR3 DNA reads TGTGCCAGCAGCCCGCAAGCGGGCCGTCTCGGGGAGCTGTTTTTT. Supplemented by reference TRBV7-2 and TRBJ2-2, the full variable domain reads GAGVSQSPSNKVTEKGKDVELRCDPISGHTALYWYRQSLGQGLEFLIYFQGNSAPDKSGLPSDRFSAERTGGSVSTLTIQRTQQEDSAVYLCASSPQAGRLGELFFGEGSRLTVL.

This rearrangement joins TRBV6-5 to TRBJ1-4; D remains ambiguous. Germline assignment: CDR1 MNHEY and CDR2 SVGAGI. Trimming removed 6 bases at V and 6 bases at J, with 5 bases between. The CDR3 totals 11 residues. Here the CDR3 DNA reads TGTGCCAGCAGGGATTATGAAAAACTGTTTTTT. Translating gives CASRDYEKLFF.

The chain combines TRBV7-7 with TRBJ2-5; perhaps TRBD1 as D (5 bases). This CDR3 comprises 15 residues. Deletions cut 5 bases from V and 3 bases from J, with 16 bases between. Germline-derived CDR1 and CDR2 are SSHAT and FNYEAQ (reference sequence). The CDR3 protein is CASSPSLTAKETQYF. In DNA, the CDR3 is TGTGCCAGCAGCCCCTCCTTGACAGCTAAAGAGACCCAGTACTTC.

The chain uses TRBV30 and TRBJ1-1, with D unresolved. This CDR3 comprises 13 residues. The germline CDR1 and CDR2 sequences are GTSNPN and SVGIG (reference sequence). Trimming stripped 1 base from V and 7 bases from J, with 13 bases between. The CDR3 sequence is CAWSDDGNLEAFF. The CDR3 bases are TGTGCCTGGAGTGACGACGGCAACCTTGAAGCTTTCTTT.

The V call is TRBV5-1, the J call TRBJ2-3; no reliable D call. V shed 1 base and J shed 3 bases, with 3 bases lying between them. The CDR3 is 12 amino acids. CDR1 is SGHRS and CDR2 is YFSETQ in the germline V gene. CDR3 in DNA: TGCGCCAGCAGCTTGCAGACAGATACGCAGTATTTT. Protein sequence: CASSLQTDTQYF.

V is TRBV11-2 and J is TRBJ2-1; D is unclear. The germline V gene has CDR1 SGHAT and CDR2 FQNNGV. The CDR3 covers 11 residues. The V gene lost 5 bases and the J gene lost 4 bases, with 3 bases spanning the gap. CDR3 coding DNA: TGTGCCAGCAGCCGATACAATGAGCAGTTCTTC. Translated, it gives CASSRYNEQFF.

This clone has just a few counts. The chain links TRBV14 to TRBJ2-1; D remains ambiguous. Germline CDR1 and CDR2: SGHDN and FVKESK. The ends were cut back, 4 bases at V and 0 bases at J, with 13 bases in the middle. The CDR3 totals 16 residues. The CDR3 reads CASSPAQVISYNEQFF. The CDR3, as DNA: TGTGCCAGCAGCCCTGCCCAGGTTATCTCCTACAATGAGCAGTTCTTC.

The V call is TRBV5-1, the J call TRBJ2-5, with no clear D. V lost 0 bases, J lost 1 base, and 10 bases lay in between. CDR1 is SGHRS and CDR2 is YFSETQ in the germline V gene. The CDR3 sequence is 15 residues long. The CDR3 DNA reads TGCGCCAGCAGCTTGGCCGGGCCCACCCAAGAGACCCAGTACTTC. Amino acids: CASSLAGPTQETQYF.